Below, 21 T cell receptor beta chains from the same sample are listed, as sequenced in a study of cytomegalovirus exposure and HLA in healthy donors. PCR employed 60 Vbeta and 13 Jbeta primers. Clones were sequenced by immunoSEQ multiplex PCR, and TCRdb holds only the in-frame ones, with some missing. This sample has 90,000 to 140,000 clones, with over 60% found just once. Specimen: PBMCs. Receptors were obtained from a man in his forties in good health and CMV-seropositive.

This chain joins TRBV7-9 and TRBJ2-7; 8 bases align to TRBD1. The CDR3 extends over 14 amino acids. Germline CDR1 reads SEHNR; CDR2 reads FQNEAQ (reference sequence). V was clipped by 5 bases and J by 2 bases; unmatched bases: 5. CDR3 loop: CASSRTGPTYEQYF. The CDR3 DNA sequence: TGTGCCAGCAGCCGGACAGGGCCAACCTACGAGCAGTACTTC.

The rearrangement links TRBV9 to TRBJ1-2, with TRBD1 as a possible D gene (5 bases). Germline assignment: CDR1 SGDLS and CDR2 YYNGEE. Trimming left V 6 bases short and J 0 bases short, with 15 bases between. CDR3 length: 15 residues. CDR3 protein: CASTRGNLANYGYTF. CDR3 coding DNA: TGTGCCAGCACCCGGGGGAACTTAGCTAACTATGGCTACACCTTC.

The genes are TRBV15 and TRBJ1-5; 8 nucleotides align to TRBD1. The CDR3 is made up of 16 amino acids. The V gene end was trimmed by 1 base and the J gene end by 6 bases; junction bases not matched to a gene: 8. CDR1 is LNHNV and CDR2 is YYDKDF in the germline V gene (reference sequence). The DNA for the CDR3 is TGTGCCACCAGCAGAGCTGGCAGGGGGCCCCGTCAGCCCCAGCATTTT. It specifies CATSRAGRGPRQPQHF.

The J gene is TRBJ1-1, the V gene TRBV5-6; D uncertain. Trimming took 2 bases from V and 3 from J, leaving 14 bases between them. The CDR3 is 15 amino acids. Germline values: CDR1 SGHDT, CDR2 YYEEEE. The CDR3, as DNA: TGTGCCAGCAGCTTCGTTGGAGGCCTGCACACTGAAGCTTTCTTT. Encoded protein: CASSFVGGLHTEAFF.

The chain carries TRBV28 and TRBJ2-2, with 7 bases identical to TRBD1. In germline, CDR1 is MDHEN, CDR2 SYDVKM. CDR3 length equals 15 residues. J gave up 1 base and V 7 bases, and 6 bases lay outside the gene matches. The DNA of the CDR3 is TGTGCCAGCACCCTTAGGACAGGGAACACCGGGGAGCTGTTTTTT. Translation gives CASTLRTGNTGELFF.

The chain joins TRBV11-3 to TRBJ2-5, with TRBD1 matching 10 bases. The CDR3 is 15 residues long. Germline V CDR1 and CDR2: SGHNT, YENEEA. The V segment lost 4 bases and the J segment 5 bases; nucleotides outside the gene matches: 7. The CDR3 spells CASSSGQGLGETQYF. The DNA for the CDR3 is TGTGCCAGCAGCTCGGGACAGGGGCTAGGGGAGACCCAGTACTTC.

On this clone: One end of the junction varies from germline; a read error may be responsible. Here the CDR3 DNA reads TGCGCCAGCAGTGAGTCCCAGACAGGGGGCAAAAACAGTCAGTACTTC. Its translation is CASSESQTGGKNSQYF. The rearrangement uses TRBV10-1 and TRBJ2-4, with TRBD1 matching over 10 bases. CDR3 length: 16 amino acids. Per germline, CDR1 WNHNN and CDR2 SYGVQD (reference sequence).

The gene calls are TRBV6-1 and TRBJ2-1; 9 bases agree with TRBD2. Germline CDR1 and CDR2: MNHNS and SASEGT. CDR3 length equals 15 residues. With 8 bases clipped from V and 6 bases from J, the junction kept 11 bases outside the gene matches. Here the CDR3 DNA reads TGTGCCAGCCGCCCCCCGTCGGGACTAGCCAATGAGCAGTTCTTC. It encodes CASRPPSGLANEQFF.

In this sample, this clone turned up once. This chain joins TRBV19 and TRBJ1-2, with TRBD1 identical over 8 bases. Trimming removed 11 bases from V and 1 base from J; junction bases left unmatched: 6. The CDR3 runs 13 residues. Germline V gene data show CDR1 as LNHDA and CDR2 as SQIVND (reference sequence). The CDR3 loop is CASRDRLNYGYTF. The CDR3 DNA follows: TGTGCCTCCCGGGACAGGCTTAACTATGGCTACACCTTC.

As concerns this clone: One junction end does not reproduce the germline sequence, and a read error may be involved. CDR3 DNA sequence: TGTGCCAGCAGCTTAGACGTGGCGGGAGCTAACAGTCAGTACTTC. This gives the protein CASSLDVAGANSQYF. The chain combines TRBV7-2 with TRBJ2-4, with TRBD2 matching over 7 bases. The CDR3 covers 15 residues. Germline CDR1 and CDR2: SGHTA and FQGNSA. Drawing the rest from reference TRBV7-2 and TRBJ2-4, the complete variable domain is GAGVSQSPSNKVTEKGKDVELRCDPISGHTALYWYRQSLGQGLEFLIYFQGNSAPDKSGLPSDRFSAERTGGSVSTLTIQRTQQEDSAVYLCASSLDVAGANSQYFGAGTRLSVL.

A single count supports this clone. The chain is built from TRBV28 and TRBJ1-6; TRBD1 aligns across 7 bases. Losses at the gene ends were 5 bases for V and 9 bases for J; bases not matched to a gene: 10. Looked up from germline, CDR1 is MDHEN and CDR2 is SYDVKM. CDR3 length: 15 amino acids. The CDR3 DNA follows: TGTGCCAGCAGTACCCCGACAGGGAACGGTTCACCCCTCCACTTT. This gives the protein CASSTPTGNGSPLHF.

DNA for the CDR3: TGTGCCAGCAGTACGGTCGGGACAGGGAATTACGTAAAACTGTTTTTT. It yields the protein CASSTVGTGNYVKLFF. The chain uses TRBV2 and TRBJ1-4, with 9 bases lining up with TRBD1. The CDR3 extends over 16 amino acids. Germline V gene data show CDR1 as SNHLY and CDR2 as FYNNEI. V was clipped by 5 bases and J by 10 bases; unmatched bases: 14.

The gene calls are TRBV10-3 and TRBJ2-5; weak D call: TRBD2 (7 bases). The V end was cut by 0 bases, the J end by 2 bases, with 13 bases between. Germline CDR1 reads ENHRY; CDR2 reads SYGVKD. The CDR3 covers 16 residues. CDR3 loop: CAISESSGGGQETQYF. The CDR3 nucleotides read TGTGCCATCAGTGAGTCCTCGGGGGGCGGGCAAGAGACCCAGTACTTC.

This clone was picked up a small number of times. The chain employs TRBV11-2 and TRBJ2-5, with 7 bases aligning to TRBD2. The J call may be wrong; the DNA end is better matched by TRBJ2-7. The germline V gene has CDR1 SGHAT and CDR2 FQNNGV. The CDR3 is 14 amino acids. The CDR3 reads CASSVGRGAYEQYF. The CDR3 region has the DNA TGTGCCAGCAGCGTGGGACGGGGGGCCTACGAGCAGTACTTC.

V and J are TRBV11-2 and TRBJ2-5; D is possibly TRBD2 (5 bases). This CDR3 is built from 13 residues. CDR1 SGHAT and CDR2 FQNNGV come from the germline V gene. Trimming left V 5 bases short and J 6 bases short, with 13 bases between. CDR3 in DNA: TGTGCCAGCAGCACCCCGGGGAGAAAGACCCAGTACTTC. This sequence encodes CASSTPGRKTQYF.

This chain links TRBV7-9 with TRBJ2-5; 7 bases line up with TRBD2. Trimming took 5 bases from V and 11 from J; bases not matched to a gene: 11. This CDR3 is 13 amino acids long. Germline V gene data show CDR1 as SEHNR and CDR2 as FQNEAQ (reference sequence). The CDR3 sequence is CASSPTGAGVQYF. The CDR3 nucleotides are TGTGCCAGCAGCCCCACTGGGGCGGGAGTGCAGTACTTC.

The rearrangement links TRBV11-2 to TRBJ2-1; 10 bases align to TRBD1. The V gene's germline CDR1 is SGHAT and CDR2 FQNNGV. V lost 1 base and J lost 3; bases outside the gene matches: 9. The CDR3 has 18 amino acids. Here the CDR3 reads CASSLVPGTGVFYNEQFF. DNA for the CDR3: TGTGCCAGCAGCTTAGTTCCCGGGACAGGGGTTTTCTACAATGAGCAGTTCTTC.

This clone was recorded once. The chain combines TRBV7-2 with TRBJ2-2; 9 bases line up with TRBD2. CDR3 length equals 16 residues. Losses at the gene ends were 3 bases for V and 3 bases for J; bases not matched to a gene: 5. Germline CDR1 reads SGHTA; CDR2 reads FQGNSA. CDR3 nucleotide sequence: TGTGCCAGCAGCTTGATAGCGGGAGCGGACACCGGGGAGCTGTTTTTT. It is translated as CASSLIAGADTGELFF.

Details on this clone: One junction end does not reproduce the germline sequence, and a read error may be involved. The chain uses TRBV6-6 and TRBJ2-4; the match to TRBD1 covers 9 bases. Germline V gives CDR1 MNHNY, CDR2 SVGAGI (reference sequence). The CDR3 has 13 amino acids. CDR3 loop: CASTTGTGNSQYF. DNA of the CDR3: TGTGCCAGCACGACCGGGACAGGGAACAGTCAGTACTTC.

V gene TRBV6-5 combines with J gene TRBJ1-6, with D hard to call. Trimming removed 4 bases at V and 7 bases at J, with 8 bases between. Germline V CDR1 and CDR2: MNHEY, SVGAGI. This CDR3 has 13 amino acids. The DNA of the CDR3 is TGTGCCAGCAGTTCGAGAAAAAATTCACCCCTCCACTTT. Its translation is CASSSRKNSPLHF.

The chain links TRBV6-1 to TRBJ2-6, with TRBD2 as a possible D gene (6 bases). This CDR3 has 18 residues. Trimming removed 0 bases at V and 1 base at J, with 13 bases between. Germline values: CDR1 MNHNS, CDR2 SASEGT. The CDR3 nucleotides are TGTGCCAGCAGTGAAGCGCCTCTTCGGGGGTCTGGGGCCAACGTCCTGACTTTC. It encodes CASSEAPLRGSGANVLTF.